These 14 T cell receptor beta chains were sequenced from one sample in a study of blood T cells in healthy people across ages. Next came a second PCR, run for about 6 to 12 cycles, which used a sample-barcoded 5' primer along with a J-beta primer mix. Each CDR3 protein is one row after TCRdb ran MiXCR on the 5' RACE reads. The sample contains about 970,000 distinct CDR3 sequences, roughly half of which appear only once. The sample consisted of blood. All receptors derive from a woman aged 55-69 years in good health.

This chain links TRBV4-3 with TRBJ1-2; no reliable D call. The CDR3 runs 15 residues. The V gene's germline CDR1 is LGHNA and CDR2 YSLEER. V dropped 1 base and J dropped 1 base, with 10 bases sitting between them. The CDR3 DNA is TGCGCCAGCAGCCAAGGTCGACGGGGTAACTATGGCTACACCTTC. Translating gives CASSQGRRGNYGYTF.

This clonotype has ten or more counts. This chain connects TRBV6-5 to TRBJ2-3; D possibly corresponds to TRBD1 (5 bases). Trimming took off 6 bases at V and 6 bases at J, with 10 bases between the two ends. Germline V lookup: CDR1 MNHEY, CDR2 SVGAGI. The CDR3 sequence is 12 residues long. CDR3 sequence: CASSPHRDTQYF. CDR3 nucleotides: TGTGCCAGCAGCCCCCACAGGGATACGCAGTATTTT.

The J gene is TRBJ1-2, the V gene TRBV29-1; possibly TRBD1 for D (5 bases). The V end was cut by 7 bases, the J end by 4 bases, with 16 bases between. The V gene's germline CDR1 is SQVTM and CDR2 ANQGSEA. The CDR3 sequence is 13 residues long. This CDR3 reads CSATRQMGYGYTF. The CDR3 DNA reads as TGCAGCGCTACCCGACAGATGGGCTATGGCTACACCTTC.

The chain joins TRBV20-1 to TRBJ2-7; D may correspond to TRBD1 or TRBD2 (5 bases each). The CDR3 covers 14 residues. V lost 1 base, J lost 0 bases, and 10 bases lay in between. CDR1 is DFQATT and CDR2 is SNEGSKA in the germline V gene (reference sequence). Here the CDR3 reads CSARVGVSSYEQYF. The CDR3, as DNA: TGCAGTGCTAGAGTGGGGGTGTCCTCCTACGAGCAGTACTTC.

CDR3 DNA sequence: TGTGCCAGCAGCCGTAGGCAGCAAGATCAGCCCCAGCATTTT. The encoded protein is CASSRRQQDQPQHF. The chain has TRBV9 and TRBJ1-5; unclear D gene. Trimming stripped 4 bases from V and 5 bases from J, with 13 bases between. Germline values: CDR1 SGDLS, CDR2 YYNGEE. The CDR3 contains 14 residues.

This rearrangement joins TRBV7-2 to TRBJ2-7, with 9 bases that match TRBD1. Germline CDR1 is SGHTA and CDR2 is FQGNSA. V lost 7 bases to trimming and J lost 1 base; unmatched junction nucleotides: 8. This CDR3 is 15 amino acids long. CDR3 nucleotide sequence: TGTGCCAGCACCCCCCGAGGACAGGGGTCCTACGAGCAGTACTTC. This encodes CASTPRGQGSYEQYF. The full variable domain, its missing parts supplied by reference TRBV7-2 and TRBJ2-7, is GAGVSQSPSNKVTEKGKDVELRCDPISGHTALYWYRQSLGQGLEFLIYFQGNSAPDKSGLPSDRFSAERTGGSVSTLTIQRTQQEDSAVYLCASTPRGQGSYEQYFGPGTRLTVT.

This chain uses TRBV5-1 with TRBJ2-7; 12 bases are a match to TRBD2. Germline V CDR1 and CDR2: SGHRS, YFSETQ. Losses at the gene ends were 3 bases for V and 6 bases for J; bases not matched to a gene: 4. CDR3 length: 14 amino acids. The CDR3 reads CASSSEGLAGEQYF. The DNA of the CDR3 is TGCGCCAGCAGCTCCGAGGGACTAGCGGGCGAGCAGTACTTC.

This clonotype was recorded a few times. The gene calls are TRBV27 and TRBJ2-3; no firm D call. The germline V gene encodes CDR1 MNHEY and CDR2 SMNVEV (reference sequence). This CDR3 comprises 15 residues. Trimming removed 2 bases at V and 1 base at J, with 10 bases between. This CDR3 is CASSLRPGGTDTQYF. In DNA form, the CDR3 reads TGTGCCAGCAGTTTAAGGCCTGGGGGCACAGATACGCAGTATTTT.

The CDR3, as DNA: TGTGCCAGCGGTCGCGACGCAGCCTACGAGCAGTACTTC. Translated, it gives CASGRDAAYEQYF. This sequence joins TRBV6-1 and TRBJ2-7; D unresolved. Trimming took 8 bases from V and 2 from J, leaving 13 bases between them. The CDR3 covers 13 residues. CDR1 and CDR2 (germline): MNHNS, SASEGT.

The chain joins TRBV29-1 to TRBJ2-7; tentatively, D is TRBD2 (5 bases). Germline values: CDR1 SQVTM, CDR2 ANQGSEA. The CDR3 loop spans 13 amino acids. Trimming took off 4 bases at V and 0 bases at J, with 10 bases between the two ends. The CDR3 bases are TGCAGCGTTGTTCGAACTAGCTCCTACGAGCAGTACTTC. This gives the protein CSVVRTSSYEQYF.

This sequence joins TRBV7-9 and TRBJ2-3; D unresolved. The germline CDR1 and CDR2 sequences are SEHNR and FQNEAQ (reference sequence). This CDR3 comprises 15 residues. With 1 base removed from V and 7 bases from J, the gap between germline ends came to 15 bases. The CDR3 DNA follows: TGTGCCAGCAGCTTAGAGACGATCCTCACTTATACGCAGTATTTT. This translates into CASSLETILTYTQYF.

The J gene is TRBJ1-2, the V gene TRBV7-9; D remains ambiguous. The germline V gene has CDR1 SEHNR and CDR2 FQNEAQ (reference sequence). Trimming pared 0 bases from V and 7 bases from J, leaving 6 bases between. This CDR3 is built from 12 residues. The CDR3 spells CASSLARTGYTF. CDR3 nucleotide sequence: TGTGCCAGCAGCTTAGCTCGGACTGGCTACACCTTC.

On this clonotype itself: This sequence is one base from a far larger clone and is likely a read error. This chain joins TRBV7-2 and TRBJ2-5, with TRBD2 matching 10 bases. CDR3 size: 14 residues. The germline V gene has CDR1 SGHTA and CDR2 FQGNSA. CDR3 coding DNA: TGTGCCAGCAGCCGGACTAGCGGCCAAGAGGCCCAGTACTTC. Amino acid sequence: CASSRTSGQEAQYF.

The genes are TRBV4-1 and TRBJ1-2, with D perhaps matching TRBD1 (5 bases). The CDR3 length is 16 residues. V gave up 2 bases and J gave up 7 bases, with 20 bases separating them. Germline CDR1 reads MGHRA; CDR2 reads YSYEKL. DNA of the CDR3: TGCGCCAGCAGCCAAAAGGGGAAGATCGGTCGCGGTGGCTACACCTTC. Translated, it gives CASSQKGKIGRGGYTF.